The 23 T cell receptor beta chains below were found in one sample sequenced in a study of T cell clonality in common variable immunodeficiency. Generated by immunoSEQ multiplex PCR, the TCRdb table keeps only in-frame clones and is missing some. This sample has around 45,000 clones, each found more than once. The source material was peripheral blood mononuclear cells. Receptor source: a person between 18 and 69 years old in good health.

This clone was observed at least ten times. The CDR3 end lies 3 residues beyond the end of the read and is filled in from the germline J gene. The gene calls are TRBV5-1 and TRBJ1-2; the D is unclear. V gave up 0 bases and J gave up 2 bases, with 5 bases separating them. Germline V lookup: CDR1 SGHRS, CDR2 YFSETQ. The CDR3 extends over 13 amino acids. CDR3 bases read: TGCGCCAGCAGCTTGGCCCAAAACTATGGC. Translating it yields CASSLAQNYG. The whole CDR3 reads CASSLAQNYGYTF.

This clone was observed many times. The CDR3 is cut off 3 residues early in the read; its end comes from the germline J gene. The J gene is TRBJ2-5, the V gene TRBV20-1; TRBD1 might be the D (5 bases). CDR1 is DFQATT, CDR2 SNEGSKA, per germline (reference sequence). Between the trimmed V and J ends, which lost 0 bases and 5 bases, there was a span of 10 bases. The CDR3 extends over 13 amino acids. CDR3 sequence reads: CSARDGYRETQYF. The sequenced part of the CDR3 DNA is TGCAGTGCTAGAGATGGGTACAGGGAGACC.

This clone was seen repeatedly, ten times or more. Sequencing ends 3 residues short of the CDR3 end; the germline J gene provides the rest. The V and J genes are TRBV4-1 and TRBJ2-7; tentatively, D is TRBD2 (6 bases). The CDR3 totals 15 residues. CDR1 and CDR2 (germline): MGHRA, YSYEKL. The ends were cut back, 1 base at V and 4 bases at J, with 14 bases in the middle. CDR3: CASSQGGTLSYEQYF. Partial CDR3 DNA: TGCGCCAGCAGCCAAGGGGGGACTTTATCATACGAG.

Notes on this clone: Read data end 3 residues before the CDR3 end; the end is taken from the germline J gene. The rearrangement links TRBV25-1 to TRBJ1-6; D unclear. Germline CDR1 and CDR2: MGHDK and SYGVNS. The CDR3 runs to 12 residues. Between the trimmed V and J ends, which lost 3 bases and 10 bases, there was a span of 7 bases. The part of the CDR3 DNA that was read is TGTGCCAGCAGTGAGTCAAAATCACCC. This gives the protein CASSESKSP. The entire CDR3 sequence reads CASSESKSPLHF.

This clone was counted at least ten times. The observed sequence ends 3 residues before the CDR3 terminus, with the missing tail filled in from the germline J gene. The chain carries TRBV10-1 and TRBJ2-1; D may be TRBD2 (6 bases). The CDR3 runs 15 residues. V was trimmed by 7 bases and J by 2 bases, leaving 15 bases between them. Germline V gene lookup returns CDR1 WNHNN and CDR2 SYGVQD (reference sequence). The CDR3 sequence: CASNGLSGTYNEQFF. The sequenced CDR3 bases are TGCGCCAGCAATGGTCTTAGCGGAACCTACAATGAG.

This clone was found many times. With the read ending 3 residues before the CDR3 end, the germline J gene is used to fill in that end. This rearrangement joins TRBV10-3 to TRBJ1-1; perhaps TRBD1 as D (6 bases). CDR1 ENHRY and CDR2 SYGVKD come from the germline V gene. The length of the CDR3 is 14 residues. Between the trimmed V and J ends, which lost 8 bases and 3 bases, there was a span of 16 bases. CDR3 in amino acids: CAIGRGGQDTEAFF. CDR3 DNA (partial): TGTGCCATCGGACGCGGGGGGCAGGACACTGAA.

This clone showed up many times. The sequenced fragment ends 3 residues before the CDR3 boundary, so the rest is inferred from the germline J gene. This chain connects TRBV20-1 to TRBJ2-3; possibly TRBD2 for D (6 bases). Between the trimmed V and J ends, which lost 7 bases and 6 bases, there was a span of 17 bases. In germline, CDR1 is DFQATT, CDR2 SNEGSKA (reference sequence). This CDR3 has 13 residues. CDR3 amino acids: CSERSSAADTQYF. The sequenced part of the CDR3 DNA is TGCAGTGAACGGTCTAGCGCGGCGGATACG.

This clone appeared many times. The missing CDR3 end, 3 residues past where the read stops, is filled in from the germline J gene. The chain has TRBV18 and TRBJ1-2, with 7 bases fitting TRBD1. The CDR3 loop spans 13 amino acids. V lost 5 bases and J lost 2; bases outside the gene matches: 2. CDR1 is KGHSH and CDR2 is LQKENI in the germline V gene. Incomplete CDR3 DNA: TGTGCCAGCTCAGTACAGGGGAACTATGGC. This sequence encodes CASSVQGNYG. The whole CDR3 region reads CASSVQGNYGYTF.

This clone showed up many times. Germline is not matched at one junction end, which may reflect a read error. The DNA ends 3 residues before the CDR3 does, and the rest of the CDR3 is filled in from the germline J gene. The rearrangement joins TRBV7-7 to TRBJ2-2, with D unresolved. Per germline, CDR1 SSHAT and CDR2 FNYEAQ (reference sequence). The CDR3 length is 18 residues. CDR3 protein: CASSLEMKGPLNHRELFF. The DNA read from the CDR3 is TGTGCTAGCAGCTTAGAGATGAAAGGCCCCCTTAATCATCGGGAG.

This clone has at least ten counts. The CDR3 goes on 3 residues after the read ends, and that part is filled in from the germline J gene. V usage is TRBV12-3 or TRBV12-4 and J usage is TRBJ1-2; TRBD1 matches 12 bases. The CDR3 is 15 amino acids. Germline trimming cut 4 bases from V and 7 bases from J; bases unmatched to any gene: 7. CDR3 DNA (partial): TGTGCCAGCAGTTCGCTAGGGGACAGGGGGCCTGGC. Its protein is CASSSLGDRGPG. The CDR3 as a whole reads CASSSLGDRGPGYTF.

This clone has ten or more counts. Read coverage stops 3 residues before the CDR3 terminus; the germline J gene supplies the remainder. The gene calls are TRBV2 and TRBJ2-3; D is undetermined. Germline V lookup: CDR1 SNHLY, CDR2 FYNNEI. There are 15 residues in the CDR3. V was shortened by 3 bases and J by 2 bases, with 12 bases between the two germline ends. Incomplete CDR3 DNA: TGTGCCAGCAGTGATGACTCACTGCACACAGATACG. Translated, it gives CASSDDSLHTDT. The whole CDR3 region reads CASSDDSLHTDTQYF.

In its sample, this clone was seen many times. The CDR3 end falls 3 residues outside the read, so it is completed with the germline J gene. This chain uses TRBV18 with TRBJ1-5, with 9 bases matching TRBD1. The V gene end was trimmed by 3 bases and the J gene end by 7 bases; junction bases not matched to a gene: 7. In germline, CDR1 is KGHSH, CDR2 LQKENI. The CDR3 runs to 15 residues. CDR3 sequence: CASSPGTGLLQPQHF. The sequenced CDR3 bases are TGTGCCAGCTCACCGGGGACAGGGCTTTTGCAGCCC.

This clone was seen many times. From the germline J gene comes the end of the CDR3, since the read stops 3 residues before it. The genes are TRBV19 and TRBJ2-5; D is unresolved. This CDR3 comprises 16 residues. Trimming removed 4 bases at V and 3 bases at J, with 18 bases between. CDR1 and CDR2 (germline): LNHDA, SQIVND (reference sequence). This CDR3 is CASSKTATFPKETQYF. The part of the CDR3 DNA that was read is TGTGCCAGTAGTAAAACAGCCACTTTCCCGAAAGAGACC.

This clone was picked up many times. The CDR3 extends 3 residues past the end of the read, so its final part is completed from the germline J gene. The rearrangement uses TRBV6-1 and TRBJ2-7; 9 bases are shared with TRBD1. From germline, CDR1 is MNHNS and CDR2 SASEGT. V shed 4 bases and J 5 bases; nucleotides not matched to a gene: 9. This CDR3 has 15 residues. The CDR3: CASSGAGTGNHEQYF. Incomplete CDR3 DNA: TGTGCCAGCAGTGGCGCCGGGACAGGGAACCACGAG.

This clone came up many times. The read terminates 3 residues before the CDR3 end, so the remaining end is supplied by the germline J gene. The rearrangement joins TRBV7-2 to TRBJ2-5; 13 bases map to TRBD2. The CDR3 runs 17 residues. The germline V gene has CDR1 SGHTA and CDR2 FQGNSA. Trimming removed 0 bases from V and 4 bases from J; junction bases left unmatched: 5. The covered CDR3 bases are TGTGCCAGCAGCTTAGCGCGACTAGCGGGGGGACTAGAGACC. This sequence encodes CASSLARLAGGLET. The CDR3 reads in full as CASSLARLAGGLETQYF.

The table lists this clone with many counts. Sequencing ends 3 residues short of the CDR3 end; the germline J gene provides the rest. V is TRBV4-1 and J is TRBJ1-3, with no clear D. The V end lost 4 bases, the J end lost 0 bases, and 10 bases lay between the germline ends. Germline values: CDR1 MGHRA, CDR2 YSYEKL. The CDR3 totals 15 residues. The part of the CDR3 DNA that was read is TGCGCCAGCAGCCCCGACATGAGCTCTGGAAACACC. Protein: CASSPDMSSGNT. The entire CDR3 sequence reads CASSPDMSSGNTIYF.

Ten or more counts support this clone. The read ends 3 residues early relative to the CDR3; the germline J gene fills the gap. The chain joins TRBV30 to TRBJ2-1, with D possibly being TRBD1 (6 bases). V lost 7 bases to trimming and J lost 9 bases, with 16 bases between them. This CDR3 contains 12 residues. Germline V gene sequence: CDR1 GTSNPN, CDR2 SVGIG (reference sequence). This chain's CDR3 is CALYRDQGEQFF. CDR3 DNA (partial): TGTGCCTTGTACAGGGACCAGGGTGAG.

This clone has at least ten counts. The CDR3 bases that were read are TGTGCCAGTAACCCGGGACTTGTGGCTGGAAACACC. It encodes CASNPGLVAGNT. The whole CDR3 sequence is CASNPGLVAGNTIYF. The chain links TRBV19 to TRBJ1-3; D is possibly TRBD1 (5 bases). The read ends 3 residues before the CDR3 terminus; that terminus is restored from the germline J gene. The V gene lost 7 bases and the J gene lost 2 bases, with 15 bases spanning the gap. The CDR3 is 15 residues long. The germline V gene encodes CDR1 LNHDA and CDR2 SQIVND (reference sequence).

This clone was observed at least ten times. The read gets to within 3 residues of the CDR3 end, and the germline J gene fills in the rest. V and J are TRBV30 and TRBJ2-3; D not certain. CDR3 length: 13 amino acids. V gave up 3 bases and J gave up 0 bases, with 7 bases separating them. The V gene's germline CDR1 is GTSNPN and CDR2 SVGIG (reference sequence). CDR3 protein: CAWSQRSTDTQYF. The covered CDR3 bases are TGTGCCTGGAGCCAGAGGAGCACAGATACG. The full variable domain, in which reference TRBV30 and TRBJ2-3 provide the parts outside the CDR3, is SQTIHQWPATLVQPVGSPLSLECTVEGTSNPNLYWYRQAAGRGLQLLFYSVGIGQISSEVPQNLSASRPQDRQFILSSKKLLLSDSGFYLCAWSQRSTDTQYFGPGTRLTVL.

The table lists this clone with many counts. The read finishes 3 residues shy of the CDR3 end, and the germline J gene is used to complete it. This chain uses TRBV5-6 with TRBJ2-1; D gene unclear. The CDR3 sequence is 15 residues long. CDR1 and CDR2 (germline): SGHDT, YYEEEE. V was cut by 1 base and J by 5 bases, with 13 bases left in between. CDR3 protein: CASSLSQQINNEQFF. Incomplete CDR3 DNA: TGTGCCAGCAGCTTGAGTCAACAGATAAACAATGAG.

This clone showed up many times. The CDR3 end lies 3 residues beyond the end of the read and is filled in from the germline J gene. The chain links TRBV4-2 to TRBJ2-1; D unresolved. The CDR3 runs to 13 residues. The germline V and J ends were trimmed by 0 bases and 6 bases, with 6 bases remaining between them. The germline V gene has CDR1 LGHNA and CDR2 YNFKEQ. CDR3 region: CASSQEASNEQFF. The CDR3 DNA, read in part, is TGTGCCAGCAGCCAAGAGGCTAGCAATGAG.

This clone was seen ten or more times. The read ends 3 residues early relative to the CDR3; the germline J gene fills the gap. The chain joins TRBV12-3 or TRBV12-4 to TRBJ2-2; D is perhaps TRBD2 (6 bases). Deletions cut 3 bases from V and 7 bases from J, with 12 bases between. The CDR3 is 14 amino acids. CDR3 sequence reads: CASSLGTPHGELFF. The covered CDR3 bases are TGTGCCAGCAGTTTGGGGACTCCGCACGGGGAG.

This clone was detected ten times or more. The covered CDR3 bases are TGCGCCAGCACCTCCTACTTTAGCGGGGGGTCAGAGACC. This sequence encodes CASTSYFSGGSET. In full, the CDR3 is CASTSYFSGGSETQYF. J is TRBJ2-5 and V is TRBV4-1; 10 bases are a match to TRBD2. The read comes to an end 3 residues before the CDR3 does, leaving the germline J gene to fill in the end. CDR3 length equals 16 residues. Germline V gene lookup returns CDR1 MGHRA and CDR2 YSYEKL. With 7 bases clipped from V and 4 bases from J, the junction kept 12 bases outside the gene matches.